This T cell receptor (beta chain) was observed in a study of blood T cell repertoires in COVID-19. Looking at the study overall: Acute and convalescent COVID-19 samples came from the United States, Italy and Spain. PBMCs, B-cell-depleted T cells, or T cells were the source of the cDNA or gDNA that made up the material.

In the original workflow: Reference gene primer amplification yielded estimated nucleated cell counts. Some clones are missing from TCRdb's copy, which holds only in-frame ones; the method was immunoSEQ multiplex PCR. The DNA gave D and trimming, while V, J and clone size come from that table. The sample includes about 190,000 clones, roughly 80% of them seen just once. CDR1 is MDHEN, CDR2 SYDVKM, per germline. CDR3 size: 13 residues. Trimming left V 7 bases short and J 0 bases short, with 9 bases between. V usage is TRBV28 and J usage is TRBJ1-1; tentatively, D is TRBD1 (5 bases). The clonotype was recovered from a man aged 50-59 years who had recovered from COVID-19. The specimen was peripheral blood. The CDR3 DNA follows: TGTGCCAGCATCGACAGAATGAACACTGAAGCTTTCTTT. Translated, it gives CASIDRMNTEAFF.